Listed below are T cell receptor beta chains from one sample, sequenced in a study of a mutant IDH1 vaccine in newly diagnosed glioma. TCRdb keeps only in-frame clones here, not all; method: immunoSEQ multiplex PCR. The table lists around 100,000 clones, almost 85% of them singletons. Sequencing was performed on PBMCs, taken from a glioma patient treated with radiotherapy, temozolomide or both. The source is a man aged 40-49 years with glioma. Some clones in this sample may be carry-over from other donors' samples. CDR3s include the opening cysteine and the closing phenylalanine or tryptophan. Fields, in order: V gene, clone size, D gene, J gene, CDR3 DNA, CDR3 protein. The D gene is left open where the match is weak. For some rows the clone size is stated as once, few or many, or as a class when expanded; others skip it.

>TRBV25-1|.|.|TRBJ1-3
TGTGCCAGCAGTGAAAACGTCGGGGGCGGCTCTGGAAACACCATATATTTT
CASSENVGGGSGNTIYF
>TRBV6-5|few|.|TRBJ2-4
TGTGCCAGCAGCCCCCCGGGACGGGGCATTCAGTACTTC
CASSPPGRGIQYF
>TRBV5-1|.|.|TRBJ1-1
TGCGCCAGCAGCTATGGGGCCCAGCGGACTGAAGCTTTCTTT
CASSYGAQRTEAFF
>TRBV29-1|.|.|TRBJ2-7
TGCAGCGTGGCTAGGGGGTACGAGCAGTACTTC
CSVARGYEQYF
>TRBV6-5|.|.|TRBJ2-5
TGTGCCAGCAGCGGGGGGCAGGGGAAAGAGACCCAGTACTTC
CASSGGQGKETQYF
>TRBV5-6|once|.|TRBJ1-1
TGTGCCAGCAGCCGACGCAATGAAGCTTTCTTT
CASSRRNEAFF
>TRBV7-2|.|.|TRBJ1-5
TGTGCCAGCAGCTTAGTATGGTCACCCAATCAGCCCCAGCATTTT
CASSLVWSPNQPQHF
>TRBV6-6|few|.|TRBJ2-2
TGTGCCAGCAGTTACTTTGGTAAACCCGGGGAGCTGTTTTTT
CASSYFGKPGELFF
>TRBV7-2|.|.|TRBJ2-1
TGTGCCAGCAGCTTTTCCGGGGGTCAATACAATGAGCAGTTCTTC
CASSFSGGQYNEQFF
>TRBV19|few|TRBD1|TRBJ1-2
TGTGCCAGTAGTATCTCCGACAGGGGGGACTATGGCTACACCTTC
CASSISDRGDYGYTF
>TRBV18|.|TRBD1|TRBJ2-2
TGTGCCAGCTCACGGGGACAGGTTACTACCGGGGAGCTGTTTTTT
CASSRGQVTTGELFF
>TRBV5-6|few|TRBD1|TRBJ1-6
TGTGCCAGCAGCGATGGACAGGGTTATAATTCACCCCTCCACTTT
CASSDGQGYNSPLHF
>TRBV10-1|.|.|TRBJ2-7
TGCGCCAGCAGTGAAAGAGGGGATACCTACGAGCAGTACTTC
CASSERGDTYEQYF
>TRBV21-1|many|.|TRBJ2-5
TGTGCCAGCAGCTCCTCTCACGAGACCCAGTACTTC
CASSSSHETQYF
>TRBV6-6|.|.|TRBJ1-2
TGTGCCAGCAGTCGCACCACGGACAGAGTGGATGGCTACACCTTC
CASSRTTDRVDGYTF
>TRBV5-1|.|.|TRBJ1-1
TGCGCCAGCAGCTTGGGTTCACAGGGCATTGGGTACACTGAAGCTTTCTTT
CASSLGSQGIGYTEAFF
>TRBV9|.|TRBD2|TRBJ2-3
TGTGCCAGCAGCCCTAGCGGGGGGACAGATACGCAGTATTTT
CASSPSGGTDTQYF
>TRBV6-1|.|.|TRBJ1-3
TGTGCCAGCAGTGAACTGTGGTCCTCTGGAAACACCATATATTTT
CASSELWSSGNTIYF
>TRBV9|few|.|TRBJ1-4
TGTGCCAGCAGCGTATCAGGCGGTGGAGGGCCGACTAATGAAAAACTGTTTTTT
CASSVSGGGGPTNEKLFF
>TRBV5-1|.|TRBD1|TRBJ1-2
TGCGCCAGCAGCTTGGGCGGACAGGGCAGGGATGGCTACACCTTC
CASSLGGQGRDGYTF
>TRBV4-2|.|.|TRBJ1-2
TGTGCCAGCAGCCAAGATACGGGGGTGGTGAGCTATGGCTACACCTTC
CASSQDTGVVSYGYTF
>TRBV9|.|TRBD2|TRBJ2-7
TGTGCCAGCAGCGATCGACTAGCAAGTTCCGAGCAGTACTTC
CASSDRLASSEQYF
>TRBV6-6|once|.|TRBJ2-7
TGTGCCAGCAGTCGGGAGATCGCCTACGAGCAGTACTTC
CASSREIAYEQYF
>TRBV5-1|few|.|TRBJ2-5
TGCGCCAGCAGCTTTCAAGAGACCCAGTACTTC
CASSFQETQYF
>TRBV19|few|.|TRBJ1-1
TGTGCCAGTAGTATGGGGACTGAAGCTTTCTTT
CASSMGTEAFF
>TRBV7-8|once|TRBD1|TRBJ1-2
TGTGCCAGCAGCTTAGCGCAGGGACAGGGGAGGAACTATGGCTACACCTTC
CASSLAQGQGRNYGYTF
>TRBV30|.|.|TRBJ1-4
TGTGCCTGGAGTGTGAGTAGGGGCGGGAATGAAAAACTGTTTTTT
CAWSVSRGGNEKLFF
>TRBV7-9|.|.|TRBJ1-4
TGTGCCAGCAGCTTAATGGGGGGGATTAATGAAAAACTGTTTTTT
CASSLMGGINEKLFF
>TRBV6-6|.|.|TRBJ2-7
TGTGCCAGCAGCAGGACTGAAGGTTCCTACGAGCAGTACTTC
CASSRTEGSYEQYF
>TRBV13|.|.|TRBJ2-7
TGTGCCAGCAGCCAGAACAGGGTGGACTACGAGCAGTACTTC
CASSQNRVDYEQYF
>TRBV6-1|.|.|TRBJ1-1
TGTGCCAGCAGTGAAGGGGCGGGGACTGAAGCTTTCTTT
CASSEGAGTEAFF
>TRBV30|.|.|TRBJ2-7
TGTGCCTGGAGTGTAGTGACAGGTCCCTACGAGCAGTACTTC
CAWSVVTGPYEQYF
>TRBV12-5|.|.|TRBJ2-3
TGTGCTAGTGGTTTTCTGGGACTGGGGTCCACAGATACGCAGTATTTT
CASGFLGLGSTDTQYF
>TRBV10-1|once|.|TRBJ1-1
TGCGCCACCGGCCTAGGGAACACTGAAGCTTTCTTT
CATGLGNTEAFF
>TRBV5-1|.|TRBD1|TRBJ2-7
TGCGCCAGCAGTCGGTCGACAGGGAGCAAAGGGGACGAGCAGTACTTC
CASSRSTGSKGDEQYF
>TRBV2|.|TRBD1|TRBJ2-1
TGTGCCAGCAGTGAAGCACAGGGGGCGTTTGAGCAGTTCTTC
CASSEAQGAFEQFF
>TRBV10-2|.|TRBD1|TRBJ1-4
TGCGCCAGCAGTGAATTGACAGGGGCGGGGGAAAAACTGTTTTTT
CASSELTGAGEKLFF
>TRBV9|.|.|TRBJ2-5
TGTGCCAGCAGCGCCACCTCCGGGAGCCAAGAGACCCAGTACTTC
CASSATSGSQETQYF